This T cell receptor (beta chain) was retrieved from a study of beta chain features in type 1 diabetes. V dropped 3 bases and J dropped 5 bases, with 13 bases sitting between them. CDR1 is PRHDT, CDR2 FYEKMQ, per germline (reference sequence). This CDR3 is 14 amino acids long. As to this clone: The antigen is unknown.

The whole isolated RNA underwent reverse transcription, so sequencing captured expressed TCRB transcripts. Sequencing was performed with immunoSEQ multiplex PCR; in TCRdb, only in-frame clones are kept and a portion is missing. The sample comprises 640,000 or so clones, around an eighth of which are singletons, and approximately 0.02% rests with the top ten. Study results and caveats: Significant though moderate, a shortening of TCRB CDR3s appeared in all four CD4+ subsets of Type 1 diabetes patients. Healthy donors had naive, central memory and Treg TCRB repertoires that appeared less similar than those seen among patients.

This clonotype originated in a man younger than 30 with type 1 diabetes. Sequenced: naive CD4+ T cells from blood. This chain joins TRBV13 and TRBJ1-1; D is possibly TRBD1 (6 bases). CDR3 in DNA: TGTGCCAGCAGCTTCTTACAGGGTTGGACTGAAGCTTTCTTT. It is translated as CASSFLQGWTEAFF.